The 26 T cell receptor beta chains in this list originate from one sample, sequenced in a study of metastatic and nonmetastatic thyroid tumors. TCRdb ran MiXCR on the PCR reads. The sample records about 24,000 clones, roughly 12% being singletons. There were no patients who had received any treatment before thyroid surgery. Sequencing was performed on blood. The receptor set was obtained from a female donor with papillary thyroid cancer or a benign thyroid nodule (not recorded which). Some clones in this sample may be carry-over from other donors' samples.

This clone appeared many times. The J gene is TRBJ2-7, the V gene TRBV29-1; D gene unclear. Germline V gene lookup returns CDR1 SQVTM and CDR2 ANQGSEA. V lost 2 bases to trimming and J lost 2 bases, with 7 bases between them. This CDR3 comprises 12 residues. Here the CDR3 reads CSVELDPYEQYF. The CDR3 nucleotides are TGCAGCGTTGAATTGGACCCCTACGAGCAGTACTTC.

This clone was seen many times. The same CDR3 also results from other DNA sequences found in this sample. The CDR3 DNA follows: TGTGCCAGCAGCCAAGATGCTGGGGAGCTGTTTTTT. This codes for CASSQDAGELFF. The V call is TRBV3-1, the J call TRBJ2-2, with D unclear. This CDR3 contains 12 residues. Per the germline V gene, CDR1 is LGHDT and CDR2 is YNNKEL (reference sequence). The ends were cut back, 0 bases at V and 8 bases at J, with 4 bases in the middle. Drawing the rest from reference TRBV3-1 and TRBJ2-2, the complete variable domain is DTAVSQTPKYLVTQMGNDKSIKCEQNLGHDTMYWYKQDSKKFLKIMFSYNNKELIINETVPNRFSPKSPDKAHLNLHINSLELGDSAVYFCASSQDAGELFFGEGSRLTVL.

There are many counts of this clone. CDR3 amino acids: CASNEVSATTEAFF. CDR3 sequence (DNA): TGCGCCAGCAACGAGGTGTCCGCTACCACTGAAGCTTTCTTT. This chain uses TRBV5-1 with TRBJ1-1; D unclear. The germline V gene encodes CDR1 SGHRS and CDR2 YFSETQ. CDR3 length equals 14 residues. Trimming stripped 6 bases from V and 4 bases from J, with 16 bases between.

This clone was counted ten times or more. The CDR3 DNA sequence: TGTGCCATCAGTGAGTCGGGGGGTGAAAAACTGTTTTTT. Amino acids: CAISESGGEKLFF. This chain links TRBV10-3 with TRBJ1-4; tentative D call: TRBD1 (5 bases). This CDR3 has 13 residues. Germline CDR1 reads ENHRY; CDR2 reads SYGVKD. The ends were cut back, 0 bases at V and 7 bases at J, with 6 bases in the middle.

This clone was detected ten times or more. Since no conserved phenylalanine or tryptophan closes the CDR3, a read error is the likely cause. The V gene is TRBV7-8, the J gene TRBJ2-1; 7 bases are a match to TRBD2. Germline values: CDR1 SGHVS, CDR2 FQNEAQ. The CDR3 runs to 15 residues. V lost 5 bases, J lost 5 bases, and 9 bases stayed unmatched. CDR3 loop: CASSERDYRNNEQFV. CDR3 DNA: TGTGCCAGCAGCGAACGGGACTACCGAAACAATGAGCAGTTCGTC.

This clone was recorded many times. V gene TRBV6-1 combines with J gene TRBJ1-4; D call uncertain. The CDR3 runs 12 residues. Germline V gene data show CDR1 as MNHNS and CDR2 as SASEGT. Trimming left V 5 bases short and J 8 bases short, with 9 bases between. CDR3 amino acids: CASSSPQEKLFF. CDR3 DNA: TGTGCCAGCAGTTCCCCACAGGAAAAACTGTTTTTT.

This clone was picked up many times. The V and J genes are TRBV18 and TRBJ1-2; 10 bases line up with TRBD1. CDR1 and CDR2 (germline): KGHSH, LQKENI. The CDR3 has 14 residues. V shed 2 bases and J 6 bases; nucleotides not matched to a gene: 3. This CDR3 is CASSPRGTGDGYTF. DNA of the CDR3: TGTGCCAGCTCACCAAGGGGGACAGGGGATGGCTACACCTTC.

The sample holds many counts of this clone. The chain carries TRBV5-1 and TRBJ2-3, with TRBD2 matching 11 bases. V was pared by 0 bases and J by 6 bases, with 6 bases of the junction left unmatched. Germline V gene sequence: CDR1 SGHRS, CDR2 YFSETQ. The CDR3 spans 16 residues. CDR3 protein: CASSLGGTSGVDTQYF. The CDR3 nucleotides read TGCGCCAGCAGCTTGGGGGGGACTAGCGGAGTGGATACGCAGTATTTT.

This clone was recorded many times. The V gene is TRBV5-1, the J gene TRBJ2-1, with TRBD2 as a possible D gene (6 bases). The CDR3 loop spans 17 amino acids. V shed 0 bases and J shed 5 bases, with 18 bases lying between them. Germline-derived CDR1 and CDR2 are SGHRS and YFSETQ. The CDR3 here is CASSLAPPSAGNNEQFF. CDR3 bases: TGCGCCAGCAGCTTGGCTCCTCCTAGCGCGGGCAACAATGAGCAGTTCTTC.

The chain has TRBV4-3 and TRBJ1-2, with a weak D call TRBD1 (5 bases). In germline, CDR1 is LGHNA, CDR2 YSLEER. The CDR3 extends over 15 amino acids. V lost 0 bases to trimming and J lost 8 bases, with 16 bases between them. CDR3 loop: CASSQDVAGVLGYTF. CDR3 nucleotides: TGCGCCAGCAGCCAAGACGTCGCGGGGGTTTTAGGCTACACCTTC.

This clone was seen repeatedly, ten times or more. The rearrangement uses TRBV28 and TRBJ2-1; 11 nucleotides align to TRBD2. CDR3 length: 15 residues. The V and J ends lost 3 bases and 6 bases, in that order; junction bases with no gene match: 4. Germline-derived CDR1 and CDR2 are MDHEN and SYDVKM. The CDR3 reads CASSFPGLAVNEQFF. The DNA of the CDR3 is TGTGCCAGCAGTTTCCCGGGACTAGCGGTCAATGAGCAGTTCTTC.

There are many counts of this clone. The chain recombines TRBV4-1 with TRBJ2-3, with D uncertain. The CDR3 totals 13 residues. V shed 3 bases and J shed 4 bases, with 8 bases lying between them. Germline CDR1 is MGHRA and CDR2 is YSYEKL. CDR3 protein: CASSQGWSDTQYF. Written as DNA, the CDR3 is TGCGCCAGCAGCCAGGGATGGTCAGATACGCAGTATTTT.

This clone was counted ten times or more. A much larger clone lies a single base off, so this may be a read error. The J gene is TRBJ2-2, the V gene TRBV6-1, with no clear D. This CDR3 has 13 amino acids. Germline V CDR1 and CDR2: MNHNS, SASEGT. The CDR3 coding sequence is TGTGCCAGCATCGAGTCGAACATCGGGGAGCTGTTTTTT. Encoded protein: CASIESNIGELFF.

This chain links TRBV9 with TRBJ2-3, with TRBD2 matching 8 bases. From germline, CDR1 is SGDLS and CDR2 YYNGEE. V lost 6 bases to trimming and J lost 3 bases; unmatched junction nucleotides: 9. The CDR3 totals 15 residues. The CDR3 bases are TGTGCCAGCACCAAAACTAGCGGCATGACAGATACGCAGTATTTT. It is translated as CASTKTSGMTDTQYF.

In its sample, this clone was seen many times. This rearrangement joins TRBV11-3 to TRBJ2-3; unclear D gene. The V end lost 1 base, the J end lost 6 bases, and 20 bases lay between the germline ends. The CDR3 length is 17 residues. CDR1 SGHNT and CDR2 YENEEA come from the germline V gene. The CDR3 protein is CASSLGVKKTAPDTQYF. The CDR3 DNA is TGTGCCAGCAGCTTAGGGGTGAAGAAAACGGCCCCGGATACGCAGTATTTT.

This clone has a count of ten or more. The CDR3 here is CASSLGGRSTDTQYF. The CDR3 DNA sequence: TGCGCCAGCAGCTTGGGAGGCCGAAGCACAGATACGCAGTATTTT. The chain uses TRBV5-1 and TRBJ2-3; D uncertain. The CDR3 contains 15 residues. Per germline, CDR1 SGHRS and CDR2 YFSETQ. V lost 0 bases and J 0 bases, leaving 8 bases between the germline ends.

This clone was recorded many times. The genes are TRBV5-5 and TRBJ2-2, with a possible D match to TRBD1 (6 bases). This CDR3 contains 15 residues. V dropped 3 bases and J dropped 6 bases, with 15 bases sitting between them. Germline CDR1 is SGHKS and CDR2 is YYEKEE (reference sequence). The CDR3 sequence is CASSSDSEHSGELFF. For the CDR3, the DNA is TGTGCCAGCAGCTCGGACAGTGAACACTCCGGGGAGCTGTTTTTT.

In its sample, this clone was seen many times. The CDR3 protein is CASRGLRGRNEKLFF. CDR3 DNA sequence: TGTGCCAGTAGGGGCCTAAGGGGCCGTAATGAAAAACTGTTTTTT. The V call is TRBV19, the J call TRBJ1-4; D perhaps matches TRBD1 (5 bases). The CDR3 is made up of 15 amino acids. Trimming left V 6 bases short and J 4 bases short, with 15 bases between. Germline V gives CDR1 LNHDA, CDR2 SQIVND (reference sequence).

This clone was detected ten times or more. V is TRBV28 and J is TRBJ2-7; 12 positions agree with TRBD2. Germline assignment: CDR1 MDHEN and CDR2 SYDVKM. The CDR3 is 14 residues long. V was pared by 10 bases and J by 4 bases, with 8 bases of the junction left unmatched. The CDR3 protein is CATSWTSGVYEQYF. DNA of the CDR3: TGTGCCACCTCCTGGACTAGCGGGGTATACGAGCAGTACTTC.

This clone was seen at least ten times. The V gene is TRBV24-1, the J gene TRBJ1-5; no firm D call. Germline V gene sequence: CDR1 KGHDR, CDR2 SFDVKD. Between the trimmed V and J ends, which lost 3 bases and 0 bases, there was a span of 5 bases. This CDR3 region has 14 residues. Here the CDR3 reads CATSDGDSNQPQHF. DNA for the CDR3: TGTGCCACCAGTGATGGGGATAGCAATCAGCCCCAGCATTTT.

Many counts were recorded for this clone. The chain couples TRBV5-1 to TRBJ1-1, with D maybe TRBD1 (5 bases). This CDR3 has 15 amino acids. Germline CDR1 SGHRS, CDR2 YFSETQ. Trimming shortened V by 0 bases and J by 5 bases, and 14 bases separated the two germline ends. This CDR3 is CASSLAWGMRTEAFF. The CDR3 coding sequence is TGCGCCAGCAGCTTGGCTTGGGGGATGCGGACTGAAGCTTTCTTT. Full variable domain (rest looked up from reference TRBV5-1 and TRBJ1-1): KAGVTQTPRYLIKTRGQQVTLSCSPISGHRSVSWYQQTPGQGLQFLFEYFSETQRNKGNFPGRFSGRQFSNSRSEMNVSTLELGDSALYLCASSLAWGMRTEAFFGQGTRLTVV.

The chain employs TRBV20-1 and TRBJ2-3, with 7 bases identical to TRBD2. The length of the CDR3 is 17 residues. Losses at the gene ends were 0 bases for V and 0 bases for J; bases not matched to a gene: 9. Germline V gives CDR1 DFQATT, CDR2 SNEGSKA (reference sequence). CDR3 DNA: TGCAGTGCTAGAGATCGGCGGGAGCCCACTAGCACAGATACGCAGTATTTT. Protein product: CSARDRREPTSTDTQYF.

This clone appeared many times. CDR3 in amino acids: CAWSVTSTDTQYF. The CDR3 region has the DNA TGTGCCTGGAGTGTTACTAGTACAGATACGCAGTATTTT. The genes are TRBV30 and TRBJ2-3; the D gene is possibly TRBD2 (5 bases). The CDR3 totals 13 residues. The germline V gene encodes CDR1 GTSNPN and CDR2 SVGIG (reference sequence). The germline V and J ends were trimmed by 0 bases and 3 bases, with 7 bases remaining between them.

The chain carries TRBV6-4 and TRBJ2-3; TRBD2 is a possible D gene (6 bases). This CDR3 has 15 residues. Germline CDR1 is MRHNA and CDR2 is SNTAGT. Trimming shortened V by 0 bases and J by 1 base, and 8 bases separated the two germline ends. DNA for the CDR3: TGTGCCAGCAGTGACTCGGCTAGCGGCACAGATACGCAGTATTTT. This codes for CASSDSASGTDTQYF.

The V and J genes are TRBV7-9 and TRBJ2-1, with a possible D match to TRBD2 (6 bases). Trimming cost V 1 base and J 6 bases, with 7 bases left between them. From germline, CDR1 is SEHNR and CDR2 FQNEAQ (reference sequence). This CDR3 is built from 13 residues. CDR3 nucleotides: TGTGCCAGCAGCTTAGTGACTAGCAATGAGCAGTTCTTC. Residues: CASSLVTSNEQFF. Full variable domain (remainder filled in from reference TRBV7-9 and TRBJ2-1): DTGVSQNPRHKITKRGQNVTFRCDPISEHNRLYWYRQTLGQGPEFLTYFQNEAQLEKSRLLSDRFSAERPKGSFSTLEIQRTEQGDSAMYLCASSLVTSNEQFFGPGTRLTVL.

This clone was counted at least ten times. V usage is TRBV7-2 and J usage is TRBJ2-3, with a weak D call TRBD2 (5 bases). V gave up 8 bases and J gave up 4 bases, with 19 bases separating them. Germline loops: CDR1 SGHTA, CDR2 FQGNSA. The CDR3 is made up of 15 amino acids. CDR3 amino acids: CASSRGGHPSDTQYF. CDR3 DNA: TGTGCCAGCTCCCGTGGCGGGCATCCGTCAGATACGCAGTATTTT. The variable domain in full, completed from reference TRBV7-2 and TRBJ2-3, reads GAGVSQSPSNKVTEKGKDVELRCDPISGHTALYWYRQSLGQGLEFLIYFQGNSAPDKSGLPSDRFSAERTGGSVSTLTIQRTQQEDSAVYLCASSRGGHPSDTQYFGPGTRLTVL.